These T cell receptor beta chains were read from a single sample in a study of T-cell memory formation after mild COVID-19. TCRdb re-analysed the 5' RACE reads in MiXCR, keeping a single row per CDR3 protein. This sample yields just over 150,000 distinct CDR3 sequences, of which 30% to 35% are seen a single time; more than 10% belongs to the top ten. Material: PBMCs or a T cell subset sorted from them (not recorded which). Every receptor here comes from an adult woman who had mild COVID-19 (a few samples of this study predate the infection). Cell type and time point are not known. CDR3s include the opening cysteine and the closing phenylalanine or tryptophan. A D gene is named only where the DNA matches it firmly. Where a row states a size, it is once, few, many or the class of an expanded clone; other rows omit it.

13	NA	TRBJ2-4	NA	TRBV12-3/TRBV12-4	CASSFGARNIQYF	TGTGCCAGCAGTTTCGGAGCGCGGAACATTCAGTACTTC
14	NA	TRBJ2-1	NA	TRBV27	CASSLSKGPTRQFF	TGTGCCAGCAGTTTGTCTAAGGGGCCGACGAGGCAGTTCTTC
14	NA	TRBJ1-1	NA	TRBV29-1	CSVEGRVMNTEAFF	TGCAGCGTTGAAGGGCGGGTGATGAACACTGAAGCTTTCTTT
14	TRBD1	TRBJ2-7	NA	TRBV6-5	CASSYSQGAYEQYF	TGTGCCAGCAGTTACTCACAGGGGGCCTACGAGCAGTACTTC
17	TRBD2	TRBJ2-4	few	TRBV9	CASSATGLAESKNIQYF	TGTGCCAGCAGCGCTACGGGACTAGCGGAATCTAAAAACATTCAGTACTTC
9	NA	TRBJ1-1	NA	TRBV29-1	CSVEGAAFF	TGCAGCGTTGAAGGGGCGGCTTTCTTT
15	NA	TRBJ2-5	few	TRBV7-2	CASSQHPGSQETQYF	TGTGCCAGCAGCCAGCACCCAGGATCCCAAGAGACCCAGTACTTC
15	TRBD2	TRBJ2-2	NA	TRBV7-8	CASKAGEDGTGELFF	TGTGCCAGCAAGGCGGGAGAGGATGGCACCGGGGAGCTGTTTTTT
14	TRBD1	TRBJ1-2	NA	TRBV6-2/TRBV6-3	CASSPGGFSYGYTF	TGTGCCAGCAGTCCAGGGGGTTTTTCCTATGGCTACACCTTC
12	TRBD1	TRBJ1-5	NA	TRBV20-1	CSATDRDQPQHF	TGCAGTGCTACGGACAGGGATCAGCCCCAGCATTTT
14	TRBD2	TRBJ2-7	NA	TRBV7-6	CASSQLSGNNEQYF	TGTGCCAGCAGCCAGCTTAGCGGGAACAACGAGCAGTACTTC
14	NA	TRBJ1-1	few	TRBV7-9	CASSFGGSGPEAFF	TGTGCCAGCAGCTTCGGGGGCAGTGGCCCTGAAGCTTTCTTT
13	TRBD2	TRBJ2-7	few	TRBV6-6	CALGGLGQYEQYF	TGTGCTTTGGGGGGACTAGGGCAATACGAGCAGTACTTC
13	NA	TRBJ1-2	few	TRBV27	CASSLGANYGYTF	TGTGCCAGCAGCCTCGGGGCGAACTATGGCTACACCTTC
14	NA	TRBJ2-5	NA	TRBV5-5	CASTRGQPGETQYF	TGTGCCAGCACCCGTGGGCAGCCCGGGGAGACCCAGTACTTC
15	NA	TRBJ2-2	NA	TRBV7-3	CASSLNMRGTGELFF	TGTGCCAGCAGCTTAAACATGAGGGGCACCGGGGAGCTGTTTTTT
17	TRBD2	TRBJ2-7	few	TRBV3-1	CASSPRTSGGRSYEQYF	TGTGCCAGCAGCCCCCGGACTAGCGGGGGCCGATCCTACGAGCAGTACTTC
19	TRBD2	TRBJ2-1	NA	TRBV15	CATSPRTSGGFFFYNEQFF	TGTGCCACCAGCCCCCGGACTAGCGGGGGTTTTTTTTTCTACAATGAGCAGTTCTTC
14	NA	TRBJ2-7	few	TRBV5-1	CASSLGHRGNEQYF	TGCGCCAGCAGCTTGGGTCATCGCGGTAACGAGCAGTACTTC
14	TRBD2	TRBJ2-3	NA	TRBV5-1	CASSPGEGGSTQYF	TGCGCCAGCAGCCCTGGGGAGGGCGGGAGTACGCAGTATTTT
14	TRBD2	TRBJ2-7	NA	TRBV12-3/TRBV12-4	CASRPGLGLYEQYF	TGTGCCAGCAGACCGGGACTGGGACTATACGAGCAGTACTTC
15	TRBD2	TRBJ2-7	NA	TRBV30	CAWSNGLAVSYEQYF	TGTGCCTGGAGTAACGGACTAGCGGTATCCTACGAGCAGTACTTC
15	TRBD1	TRBJ2-1	many	TRBV11-1	CASSQTGTGHNEQFF	TGTGCCAGCAGCCAGACCGGGACAGGTCACAATGAGCAGTTCTTC
15	NA	TRBJ2-3	NA	TRBV4-2	CASSQGSHSADTQYF	TGTGCCAGCAGCCAAGGGTCTCATTCTGCTGATACGCAGTATTTT
14	NA	TRBJ1-2	NA	TRBV15	CATSLMGASSGYTF	TGTGCCACCAGCCTGATGGGGGCTTCGTCGGGCTACACCTTC
17	NA	TRBJ2-5	NA	TRBV10-3	CAISESIVDSGKETQYF	TGTGCCATCAGTGAGTCGATAGTGGACAGCGGAAAAGAGACCCAGTACTTC
17	TRBD1	TRBJ2-7	NA	TRBV6-1	CASSLPYGQGAPREQYF	TGTGCCAGCAGTTTACCCTACGGACAGGGGGCGCCGAGGGAGCAGTACTTC
14	TRBD2	TRBJ2-7	NA	TRBV7-9	CASSPRELNYEQYF	TGTGCCAGCAGCCCGCGGGAGCTGAACTACGAGCAGTACTTC
17	TRBD1	TRBJ2-2	NA	TRBV7-2	CASSLGGVRGISGELFF	TGTGCCAGCAGCTTAGGAGGGGTCAGGGGGATTTCCGGGGAGCTGTTTTTT
13	NA	TRBJ1-4	NA	TRBV7-2	CASSLAGLGKLFF	TGTGCCAGCAGCCTAGCGGGCCTCGGAAAACTGTTTTTT
12	TRBD1	TRBJ1-2	NA	TRBV6-5	CASRGQGHGYTF	TGTGCCAGCAGGGGACAGGGACATGGCTACACCTTC
13	NA	TRBJ1-6	few	TRBV7-8	CASSSRDNSPLHF	TGTGCCAGCAGCTCGAGAGATAATTCACCCCTCCACTTT
15	NA	TRBJ1-6	few	TRBV18	CASSPRAEGNSPLHF	TGTGCCAGCTCACCTCGCGCAGAGGGAAATTCACCCCTCCACTTT